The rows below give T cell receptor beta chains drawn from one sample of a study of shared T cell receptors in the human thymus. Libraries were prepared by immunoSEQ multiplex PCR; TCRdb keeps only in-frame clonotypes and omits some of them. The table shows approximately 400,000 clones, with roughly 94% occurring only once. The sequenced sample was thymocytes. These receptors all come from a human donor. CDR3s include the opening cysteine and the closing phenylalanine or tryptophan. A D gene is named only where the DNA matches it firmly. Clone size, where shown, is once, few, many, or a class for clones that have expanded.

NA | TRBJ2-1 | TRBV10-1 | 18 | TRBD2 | TGCGCCAGCAGTGAGTCGAGAGGAATTAGCGGGCCGAACAATGAGCAGTTCTTC | CASSESRGISGPNNEQFF
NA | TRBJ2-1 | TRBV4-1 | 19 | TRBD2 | TGCGCCAGCAGCCAAACATTCAAATCCGGGACTAGCGGGAGCTATGAGCAGTTCTTC | CASSQTFKSGTSGSYEQFF
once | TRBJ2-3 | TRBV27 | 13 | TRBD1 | TGTGCCATCAGGGGGTCCGGCACAGATACGCAGTATTTT | CAIRGSGTDTQYF
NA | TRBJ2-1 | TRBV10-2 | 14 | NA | TGCGCCAGCAGTAGTGACCCAGGCTACAATGAGCAGTTCTTC | CASSSDPGYNEQFF
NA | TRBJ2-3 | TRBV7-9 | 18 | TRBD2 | TGTGCCAGCAGCCCCCCCTGGACTAGCGGGGGGAGCACAGATACGCAGTATTTT | CASSPPWTSGGSTDTQYF
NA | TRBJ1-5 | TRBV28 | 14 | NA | TGTGCCAGCAGCACGGGACGGATTTATCAGCCCCAGCATTTT | CASSTGRIYQPQHF
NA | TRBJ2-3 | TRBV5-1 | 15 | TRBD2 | TGCGCCAGCAGCTCTAGCGGGAGGGCCCCAGATACGCAGTATTTT | CASSSSGRAPDTQYF
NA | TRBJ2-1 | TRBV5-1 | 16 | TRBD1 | TGCGCCAGCAGCCTGTACCGGGACAGCTCCTACAATGAGCAGTTCTTC | CASSLYRDSSYNEQFF
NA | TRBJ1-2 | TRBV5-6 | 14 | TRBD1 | TGTGCCAGCAGCCCCAGGGGGTCCGGCTATGGCTACACCTTC | CASSPRGSGYGYTF
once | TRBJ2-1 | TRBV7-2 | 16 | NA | TGTGCCAGCAGCTACAATCCCACCAGCTCCTACAATGAGCAGTTCTTC | CASSYNPTSSYNEQFF
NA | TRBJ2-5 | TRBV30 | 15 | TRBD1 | TGTGCCTGGAGTGTAAGGACAGGGGGCGGAGAGACCCAGTACTTC | CAWSVRTGGGETQYF
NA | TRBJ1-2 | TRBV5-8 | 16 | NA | TGTGCCAGCAGCTTGAGGCAGCCCCCTACGGACTATGGCTACACCTTC | CASSLRQPPTDYGYTF
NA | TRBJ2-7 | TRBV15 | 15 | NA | TGTGCCACCAGCAGAGATTCGAGGGGGAGCTACGAGCAGTACTTC | CATSRDSRGSYEQYF
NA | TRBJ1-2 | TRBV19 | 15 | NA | TGTGCCAGTAGTATTCCGCGCCAGAGGAACTATGGCTACACCTTC | CASSIPRQRNYGYTF
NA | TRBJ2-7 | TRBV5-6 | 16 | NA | TGTGCCAGCAGCTTGGCAGGGGCGCTAAACTCCTACGAGCAGTACTTC | CASSLAGALNSYEQYF
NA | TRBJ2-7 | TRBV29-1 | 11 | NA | TGCAGCGTTGTGGCAGGGATGGTGCAGTACTTC | CSVVAGMVQYF
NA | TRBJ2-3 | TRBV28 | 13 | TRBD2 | TGTGCCAGTGGACTAGCGGGAGCAGATACGCAGTATTTT | CASGLAGADTQYF
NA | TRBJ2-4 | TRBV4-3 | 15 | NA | TGCGCCAGCAGCCAAGACTTGTTAGCCAAAAACATTCAGTACTTC | CASSQDLLAKNIQYF
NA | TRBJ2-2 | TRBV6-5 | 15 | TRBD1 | TGTGCCAGCAGTCCCAGGGGGCGCGGTACCGGGGAGCTGTTTTTT | CASSPRGRGTGELFF
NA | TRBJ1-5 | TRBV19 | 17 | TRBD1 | TGTGCCAGTAGTAACCGGGACAGAACATCTCTCAATCAGCCCCAGCATTTT | CASSNRDRTSLNQPQHF
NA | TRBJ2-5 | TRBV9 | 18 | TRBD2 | TGTGCCAGCAGCGTATCGGAAGCGGGAGGAACTGGCCAAGAGACCCAGTACTTC | CASSVSEAGGTGQETQYF
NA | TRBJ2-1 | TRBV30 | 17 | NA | TGTGCCTGGAGACCAACACAGGTCCCTCTCCCTAACAATGAGCAGTTCTTC | CAWRPTQVPLPNNEQFF
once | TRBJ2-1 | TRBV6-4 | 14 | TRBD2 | TGTGCCAGCAGGGGGGGGACTGCCACCGGGGAGCAGTTCTTC | CASRGGTATGEQFF
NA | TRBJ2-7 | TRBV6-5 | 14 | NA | TGTGCCAGCAGTTATTCGGGGTCGGCCTACGAGCAGTACTTC | CASSYSGSAYEQYF
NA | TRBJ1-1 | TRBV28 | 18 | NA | TGTGCCAGCAGTCCTACCGCAGGGTGGGGCACAATGAACACTGAAGCTTTCTTT | CASSPTAGWGTMNTEAFF
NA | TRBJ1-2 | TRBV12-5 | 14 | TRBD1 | TGTGCTAGTGGTCCCGACAGGGGGCGAGGGGGCTACACCTTC | CASGPDRGRGGYTF
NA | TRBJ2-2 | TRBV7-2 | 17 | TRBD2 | TGTGCCAGCAGCTTTTCAGCGGGAGAAGCGTACACCGGGGAGCTGTTTTTT | CASSFSAGEAYTGELFF
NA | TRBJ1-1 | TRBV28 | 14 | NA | TGTGCCAGCAGTATCTGGAAGCAGGGTCCTGAAGCTTTCTTT | CASSIWKQGPEAFF
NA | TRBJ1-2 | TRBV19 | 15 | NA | TGTGCCAGTTCCCCCGGGGGGGCGCATTACTATGGCTACACCTTC | CASSPGGAHYYGYTF
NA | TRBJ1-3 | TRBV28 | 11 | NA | TGTGCCAGCAGTTCTGGAAACACCATATATTTT | CASSSGNTIYF
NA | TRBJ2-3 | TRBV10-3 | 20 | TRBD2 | TGTGCCATCAGTGAGTGTCGGCGGGGGATATTGCCTTCTAGCACAGATACGCAGTATTTT | CAISECRRGILPSSTDTQYF